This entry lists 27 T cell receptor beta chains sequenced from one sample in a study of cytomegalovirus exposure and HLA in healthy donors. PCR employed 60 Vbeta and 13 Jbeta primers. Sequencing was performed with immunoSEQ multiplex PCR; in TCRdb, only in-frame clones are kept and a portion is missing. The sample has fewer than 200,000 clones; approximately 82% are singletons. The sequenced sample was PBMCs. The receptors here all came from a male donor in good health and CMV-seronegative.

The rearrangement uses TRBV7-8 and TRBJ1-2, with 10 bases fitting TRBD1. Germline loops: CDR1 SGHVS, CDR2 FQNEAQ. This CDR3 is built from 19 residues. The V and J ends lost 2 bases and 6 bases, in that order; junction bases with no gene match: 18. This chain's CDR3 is CASSLRVVATGQGINGYTF. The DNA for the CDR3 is TGTGCCAGCAGCTTAAGAGTGGTAGCGACGGGACAGGGGATAAATGGCTACACCTTC.

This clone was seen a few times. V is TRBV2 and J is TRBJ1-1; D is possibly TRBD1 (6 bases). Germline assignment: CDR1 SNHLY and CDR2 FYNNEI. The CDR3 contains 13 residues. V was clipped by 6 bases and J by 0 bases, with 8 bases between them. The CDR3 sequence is CASRAGVNTEAFF. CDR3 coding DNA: TGTGCCAGCAGGGCAGGGGTGAACACTGAAGCTTTCTTT.

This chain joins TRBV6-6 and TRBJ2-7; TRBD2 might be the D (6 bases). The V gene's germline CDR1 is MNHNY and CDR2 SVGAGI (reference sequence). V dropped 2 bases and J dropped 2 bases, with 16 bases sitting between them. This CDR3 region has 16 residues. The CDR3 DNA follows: TGTGCCAGCAGTTACGCCCGGGGGTCCCAACCCTACGAGCAGTACTTC. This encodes CASSYARGSQPYEQYF.

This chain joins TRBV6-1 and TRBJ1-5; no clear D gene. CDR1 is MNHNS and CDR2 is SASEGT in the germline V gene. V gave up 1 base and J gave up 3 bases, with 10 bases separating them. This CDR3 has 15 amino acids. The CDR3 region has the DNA TGTGCCAGCAGTGAAGAACAGTTCGTCAATCAGCCCCAGCATTTT. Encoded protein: CASSEEQFVNQPQHF.

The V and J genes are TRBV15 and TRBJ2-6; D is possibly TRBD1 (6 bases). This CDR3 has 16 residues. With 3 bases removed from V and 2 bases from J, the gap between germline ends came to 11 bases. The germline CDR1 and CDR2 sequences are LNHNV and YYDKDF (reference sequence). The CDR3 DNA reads TGTGCCACCAGCAGGGATACAGGGACTGGGGCCAACGTCCTGACTTTC. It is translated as CATSRDTGTGANVLTF.

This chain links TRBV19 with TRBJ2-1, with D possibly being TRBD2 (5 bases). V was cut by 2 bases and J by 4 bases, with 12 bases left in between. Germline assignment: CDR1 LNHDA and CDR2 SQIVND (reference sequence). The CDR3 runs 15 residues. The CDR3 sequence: CASSIIRPGYNEQFF. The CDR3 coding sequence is TGTGCCAGTAGTATAATTAGACCGGGGTACAATGAGCAGTTCTTC. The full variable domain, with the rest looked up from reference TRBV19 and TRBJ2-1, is DGGITQSPKYLFRKEGQNVTLSCEQNLNHDAMYWYRQDPGQGLRLIYYSQIVNDFQKGDIAEGYSVSREKKESFPLTVTSAQKNPTAFYLCASSIIRPGYNEQFFGPGTRLTVL.

Here the CDR3 reads CAISESAENEQFF. The DNA of the CDR3 is TGTGCCATCAGTGAGTCCGCTGAGAATGAGCAGTTCTTC. The V gene is TRBV10-3, the J gene TRBJ2-1; D call uncertain. Trimming shortened V by 0 bases and J by 7 bases, and 7 bases separated the two germline ends. CDR3 length: 13 residues. Germline V gene lookup returns CDR1 ENHRY and CDR2 SYGVKD.

CDR3 sequence: CASSFNPSGISYEQYF. DNA of the CDR3: TGTGCCAGCAGTTTTAATCCTAGCGGGATCTCCTACGAGCAGTACTTC. The V and J genes are TRBV28 and TRBJ2-7; 9 positions match TRBD2. Looked up from germline, CDR1 is MDHEN and CDR2 is SYDVKM. V shed 3 bases and J 0 bases; nucleotides not matched to a gene: 6. There are 16 residues in the CDR3.

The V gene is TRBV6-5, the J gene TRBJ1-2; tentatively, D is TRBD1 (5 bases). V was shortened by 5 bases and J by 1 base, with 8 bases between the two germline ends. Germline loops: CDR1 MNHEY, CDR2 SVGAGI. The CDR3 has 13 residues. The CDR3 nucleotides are TGTGCCAGCAGTCCAGACAGTAACTATGGCTACACCTTC. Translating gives CASSPDSNYGYTF.

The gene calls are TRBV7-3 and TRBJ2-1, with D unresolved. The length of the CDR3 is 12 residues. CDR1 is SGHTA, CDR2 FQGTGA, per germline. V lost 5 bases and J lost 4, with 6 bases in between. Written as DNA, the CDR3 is TGTGCCAGCAGCCTGACTTACAATGAGCAGTTCTTC. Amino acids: CASSLTYNEQFF.

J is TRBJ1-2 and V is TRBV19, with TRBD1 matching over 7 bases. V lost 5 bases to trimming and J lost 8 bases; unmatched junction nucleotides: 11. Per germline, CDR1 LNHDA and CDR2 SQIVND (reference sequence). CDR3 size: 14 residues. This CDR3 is CASSPDRTHFGYTF. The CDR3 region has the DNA TGTGCCAGTAGTCCGGACAGGACTCATTTCGGCTACACCTTC.

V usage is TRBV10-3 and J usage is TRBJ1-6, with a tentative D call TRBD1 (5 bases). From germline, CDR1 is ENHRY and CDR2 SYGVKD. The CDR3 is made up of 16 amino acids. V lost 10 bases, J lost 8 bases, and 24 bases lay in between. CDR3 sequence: CATKSGGGQEDSPLHF. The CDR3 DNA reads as TGTGCCACAAAAAGCGGGGGTGGACAAGAGGATTCACCCCTCCACTTT.

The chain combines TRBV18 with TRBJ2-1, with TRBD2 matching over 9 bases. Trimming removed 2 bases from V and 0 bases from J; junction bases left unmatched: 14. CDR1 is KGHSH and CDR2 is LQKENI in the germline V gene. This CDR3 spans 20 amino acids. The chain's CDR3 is CASSPRELVAGVSSYNEQFF. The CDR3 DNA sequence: TGTGCCAGCTCACCAAGGGAGTTGGTAGCGGGGGTTAGCTCCTACAATGAGCAGTTCTTC. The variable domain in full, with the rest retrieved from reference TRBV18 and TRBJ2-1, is NAGVMQNPRHLVRRRGQEARLRCSPMKGHSHVYWYRQLPEEGLKFMVYLQKENIIDESGMPKERFSAEFPKEGPSILRIQQVVRGDSAAYFCASSPRELVAGVSSYNEQFFGPGTRLTVL.

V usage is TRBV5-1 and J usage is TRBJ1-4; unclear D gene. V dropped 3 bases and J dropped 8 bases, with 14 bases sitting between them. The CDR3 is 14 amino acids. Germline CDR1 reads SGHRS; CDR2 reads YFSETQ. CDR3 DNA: TGCGCCAGCAGCTCGACAACCCCAAGGGAAAAACTGTTTTTT. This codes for CASSSTTPREKLFF. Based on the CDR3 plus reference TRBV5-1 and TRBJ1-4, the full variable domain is KAGVTQTPRYLIKTRGQQVTLSCSPISGHRSVSWYQQTPGQGLQFLFEYFSETQRNKGNFPGRFSGRQFSNSRSEMNVSTLELGDSALYLCASSSTTPREKLFFGSGTQLSVL.

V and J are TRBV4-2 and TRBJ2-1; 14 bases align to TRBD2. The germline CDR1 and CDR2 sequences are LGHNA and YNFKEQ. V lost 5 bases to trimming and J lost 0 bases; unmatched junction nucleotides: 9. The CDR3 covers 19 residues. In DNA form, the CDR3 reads TGTGCCAGCAGCAGGACTAGCGGGGGGCCCCTGAGCTCCTACAATGAGCAGTTCTTC. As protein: CASSRTSGGPLSSYNEQFF.

The CDR3 DNA sequence: TGCGCCAGCCCGGAGCCTCAGGAGGGCGGGGGTGCAGATACGCAGTATTTT. Protein sequence: CASPEPQEGGGADTQYF. The chain uses TRBV10-1 and TRBJ2-3; 7 bases agree with TRBD2. The length of the CDR3 is 17 residues. Germline CDR1 is WNHNN and CDR2 is SYGVQD (reference sequence). Trimming removed 8 bases from V and 4 bases from J; junction bases left unmatched: 18.

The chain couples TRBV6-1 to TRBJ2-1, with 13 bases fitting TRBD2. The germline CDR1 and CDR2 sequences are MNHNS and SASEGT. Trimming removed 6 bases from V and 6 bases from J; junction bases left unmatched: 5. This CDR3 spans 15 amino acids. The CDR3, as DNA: TGTGCCAGCAGCGAGGGACTAGCGGGACTCAATGAGCAGTTCTTC. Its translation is CASSEGLAGLNEQFF.

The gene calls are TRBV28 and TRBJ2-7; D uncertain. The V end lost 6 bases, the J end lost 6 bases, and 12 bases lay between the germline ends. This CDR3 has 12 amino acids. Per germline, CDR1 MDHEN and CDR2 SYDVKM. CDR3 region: CASSSMRREQYF. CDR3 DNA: TGTGCCAGCAGCTCGATGCGCCGCGAGCAGTACTTC.

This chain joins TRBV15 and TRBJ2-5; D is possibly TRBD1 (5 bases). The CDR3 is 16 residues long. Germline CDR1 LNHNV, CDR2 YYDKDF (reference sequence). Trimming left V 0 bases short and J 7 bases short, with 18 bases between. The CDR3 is CATSRDKFAQGGTQYF. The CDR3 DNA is TGTGCCACCAGCAGAGATAAGTTTGCCCAGGGCGGGACCCAGTACTTC. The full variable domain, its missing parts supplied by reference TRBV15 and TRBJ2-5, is DAMVIQNPRYQVTQFGKPVTLSCSQTLNHNVMYWYQQKSSQAPKLLFHYYDKDFNNEADTPDNFQSRRPNTSFCFLDIRSPGLGDTAMYLCATSRDKFAQGGTQYFGPGTRLLVL.

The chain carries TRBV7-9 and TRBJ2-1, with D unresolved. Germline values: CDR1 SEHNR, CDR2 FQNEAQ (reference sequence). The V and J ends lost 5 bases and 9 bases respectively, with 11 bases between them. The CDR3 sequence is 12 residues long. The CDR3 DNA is TGTGCCAGCAGCCTTTTAACAACTGAGCAGTTCTTC. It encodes CASSLLTTEQFF.

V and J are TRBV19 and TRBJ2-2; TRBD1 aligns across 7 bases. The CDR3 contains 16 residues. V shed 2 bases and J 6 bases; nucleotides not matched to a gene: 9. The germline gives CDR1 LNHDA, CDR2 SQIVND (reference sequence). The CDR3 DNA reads TGTGCCAGTAGTATATATGGACAGGTGACGGCCGGGGAGCTGTTTTTT. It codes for CASSIYGQVTAGELFF.

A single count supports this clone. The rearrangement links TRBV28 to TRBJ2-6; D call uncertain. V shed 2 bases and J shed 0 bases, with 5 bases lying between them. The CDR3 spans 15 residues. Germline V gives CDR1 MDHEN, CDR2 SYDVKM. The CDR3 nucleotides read TGTGCCAGCAGTTTAGTCCTCTCTGGGGCCAACGTCCTGACTTTC. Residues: CASSLVLSGANVLTF.

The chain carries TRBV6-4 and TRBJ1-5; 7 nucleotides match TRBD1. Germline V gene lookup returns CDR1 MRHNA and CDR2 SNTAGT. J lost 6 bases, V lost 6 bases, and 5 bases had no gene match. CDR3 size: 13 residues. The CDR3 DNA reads TGTGCCAGCAGCGGGCAGGGGGGTCAGCCCCAGCATTTT. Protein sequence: CASSGQGGQPQHF.

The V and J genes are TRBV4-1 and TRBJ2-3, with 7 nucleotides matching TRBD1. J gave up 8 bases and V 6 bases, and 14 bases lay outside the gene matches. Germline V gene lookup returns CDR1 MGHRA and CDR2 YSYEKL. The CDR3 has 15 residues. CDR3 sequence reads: CASRRLQGTPFTQYF. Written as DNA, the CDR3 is TGCGCCAGCAGGCGTCTACAGGGGACCCCCTTTACGCAGTATTTT.

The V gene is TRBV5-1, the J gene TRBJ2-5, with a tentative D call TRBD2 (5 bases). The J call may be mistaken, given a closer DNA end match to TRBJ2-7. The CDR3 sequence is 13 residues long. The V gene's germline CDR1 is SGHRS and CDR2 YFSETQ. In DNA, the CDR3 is TGCGCCAGCAGCTTCGGGGACTCCTACGAGCAGTACTTC. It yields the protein CASSFGDSYEQYF.

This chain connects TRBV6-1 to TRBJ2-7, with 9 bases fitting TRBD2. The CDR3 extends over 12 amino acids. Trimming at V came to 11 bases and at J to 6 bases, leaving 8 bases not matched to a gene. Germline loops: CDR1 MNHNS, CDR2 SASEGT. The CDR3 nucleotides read TGTGCCGGGGAGCTAGCGGGGTTCGAGCAGTACTTC. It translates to CAGELAGFEQYF.

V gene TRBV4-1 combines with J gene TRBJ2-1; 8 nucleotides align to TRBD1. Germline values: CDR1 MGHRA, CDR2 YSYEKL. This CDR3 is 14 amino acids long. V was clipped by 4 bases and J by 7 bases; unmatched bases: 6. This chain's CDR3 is CASSPWTGKNEQFF. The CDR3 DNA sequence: TGCGCCAGCAGCCCATGGACAGGGAAAAATGAGCAGTTCTTC.